This T cell receptor beta chain was identified in a study of blood T cell repertoires in COVID-19. Sequencing used immunoSEQ multiplex PCR; TCRdb keeps in-frame clones, though not all of them. The repertoire includes a few hundred thousand clones, more than 70% of them detected once, and 2% to 2.5% sits in the top ten. The CDR3 has 15 amino acids. Germline CDR1 is LNHDA and CDR2 is SQIVND (reference sequence). V lost 5 bases, J lost 2 bases, and 4 bases stayed unmatched. Regarding this clone: Other DNA sequences from this sample encode an identical CDR3 as well.

This TCR came from a woman aged 60-75 years in a cohort exposed to, infected with or recovered from COVID-19 (not recorded which). Sequenced sample: PBMCs or T cells enriched from blood (not recorded which). This chain joins TRBV19 and TRBJ1-2, with 11 bases matching TRBD1. CDR3 loop: CASSPGTGGNYGYTF. In nucleotides, the CDR3 is TGTGCCAGTAGTCCCGGGACAGGGGGAAACTATGGCTACACCTTC.